This T cell receptor beta chain was sequenced for a study of T cell responses to AZD1222 COVID-19 vaccine. About the study: Pooled together were second doses at about 4 or about 12 weeks.

Deletions cut 3 bases from V and 6 bases from J, with 11 bases between. CDR3 length equals 13 residues. Germline CDR1 is SGHTA and CDR2 is FQGTGA. The repertoire was sequenced with immunoSEQ multiplex PCR; TCRdb's copy has only in-frame clones and lacks some. The table lists around 120,000 clones, 92% of them singletons. The sequences come from peripheral blood, collected on day 0 of AZD1222 vaccination. The clonotype was recovered from an adult in good health. The V gene is TRBV7-3, the J gene TRBJ2-5, with D hard to call. The CDR3 bases are TGTGCCAGCAGCTTCTCCCAAGGGAAGACCCAGTACTTC. Its protein is CASSFSQGKTQYF.